This TCR beta chain was sequenced for a study of cytomegalovirus exposure and HLA in healthy donors. The PCR employed 60 Vbeta primers together with 13 Jbeta primers. Method: immunoSEQ multiplex PCR; TCRdb's copy keeps in-frame clones and lacks some. The sample yields about 160,000 clones, roughly 80% seen once. The V segment lost 2 bases and the J segment 2 bases; nucleotides outside the gene matches: 8. CDR3 length equals 16 residues. Germline V gene sequence: CDR1 MNHNY, CDR2 SVGAGI (reference sequence). The receptor was isolated from a male donor in good health and CMV-seronegative. Material: PBMCs. The rearrangement links TRBV6-6 to TRBJ2-5; 7 positions agree with TRBD2. DNA of the CDR3: TGTGCCAGCAGTTACCTGAGGGGAGGGGTACAAGAGACCCAGTACTTC. As protein: CASSYLRGGVQETQYF.